A single sample is the source of the 4 T cell receptor beta chains below, sequenced in a study of shared clonotypes between healthy human individuals. The data were produced by immunoSEQ multiplex PCR, yet TCRdb's version contains in-frame clones alone and is incomplete. This sample carries 450,000 to 600,000 clones, 70% to 80% of them seen once, and the ten largest clones take over 10%. The specimen was PBMCs. The origin of the receptors is a woman aged 40 to 55 in good health. Some clones in this sample may be carry-over from other donors' samples.

This clone came up a few times. The chain recombines TRBV18 with TRBJ1-2, with D tentatively TRBD1 (5 bases). Trimming shortened V by 1 base and J by 6 bases, and 9 bases separated the two germline ends. Germline CDR1 KGHSH, CDR2 LQKENI. The CDR3 covers 13 residues. CDR3 nucleotide sequence: TGTGCCAGCTCACCACAGGGGAGGAATGGCTACACCTTC. This sequence encodes CASSPQGRNGYTF.

The chain combines TRBV7-3 with TRBJ2-7; the match to TRBD2 covers 7 bases. The V gene's germline CDR1 is SGHTA and CDR2 FQGTGA. V shed 2 bases, J shed 0 bases, and the junction held 4 bases outside the gene matches. The CDR3 is made up of 15 amino acids. The DNA of the CDR3 is TGTGCCAGCAGCTTATCTGGCGGGAGCTCCTACGAGCAGTACTTC. It is translated as CASSLSGGSSYEQYF. Filled out from reference TRBV7-3 and TRBJ2-7, the complete variable domain reads GAGVSQTPSNKVTEKGKYVELRCDPISGHTALYWYRQSLGQGPEFLIYFQGTGAADDSGLPNDRFFAVRPEGSVSTLKIQRTERGDSAVYLCASSLSGGSSYEQYFGPGTRLTVT.

The rearrangement links TRBV5-8 to TRBJ1-3, with D unresolved. Germline CDR1 SGHTS, CDR2 YDEGEE. Trimming pared 4 bases from V and 0 bases from J, leaving 14 bases between. The CDR3 runs to 16 residues. In nucleotides, the CDR3 is TGTGCCAGCAGCCTAAGAGTCACGAGCTCTGGAAACACCATATATTTT. Translating it yields CASSLRVTSSGNTIYF.

This chain joins TRBV28 and TRBJ2-3; a weak D match, TRBD1 (6 bases). The V and J ends lost 5 bases and 6 bases respectively, with 15 bases between them. The CDR3 loop spans 14 amino acids. The V gene's germline CDR1 is MDHEN and CDR2 SYDVKM. The CDR3 is CASSPPRGADTQYF. The DNA for the CDR3 is TGTGCCAGCAGTCCCCCCAGGGGCGCCGATACGCAGTATTTT.